Following are 12 T cell receptor beta chains from one sample sequenced in a study of T cells in Graves' hyperthyroidism and ophthalmopathy. There were TCR beta CDR3 regions amplified from RNA transcripts. HTBI primers were the set used in a first-round RT-PCR of the TCR CDR3. TCRdb analysed the multiplex PCR reads with MiXCR anew, one entry per CDR3 protein. Among 650,000 to 850,000 distinct CDR3 sequences listed, around 20% were seen once. What was sequenced was blood. The origin of the receptors is a woman aged 45-65 years with Graves' hyperthyroidism that later progressed to Graves' ophthalmopathy.

This clonotype was seen only a few times. The chain uses TRBV6-1 and TRBJ1-2; the match to TRBD1 covers 12 bases. With V trimmed by 4 bases and J by 8 bases, 5 bases remained unmatched. CDR1 and CDR2 from the germline V gene are MNHNS and SASEGT. The length of the CDR3 is 14 residues. CDR3 residues: CASSGRDRGLGYTF. CDR3 in DNA: TGTGCCAGCAGTGGCCGGGACAGGGGGCTCGGCTACACCTTC.

The V call is TRBV6-2 or TRBV6-3, the J call TRBJ2-1; D is ambiguous. Between the trimmed V and J ends, which lost 5 bases and 3 bases, there was a span of 14 bases. Looked up from germline, CDR1 is MNHEY and CDR2 is SVGEGT. The CDR3 totals 15 residues. The CDR3: CASSNGRLIYNEQFF. CDR3 in DNA: TGTGCCAGCAGTAATGGACGGTTAATCTACAATGAGCAGTTCTTC.

The table lists this clonotype with many counts. This chain links TRBV12-3 or TRBV12-4 with TRBJ1-1; D ambiguous. The CDR3 sequence is 15 residues long. Trimming removed 2 bases at V and 5 bases at J, with 15 bases between. For the CDR3, the DNA is TGTGCCAGCAGTTTAAGGTTAATCAAAAAAACTGAAGCTTTCTTT. This translates into CASSLRLIKKTEAFF.

This clonotype was picked up a small number of times. This chain links TRBV12-5 with TRBJ2-1; 7 nucleotides line up with TRBD1. The trim removed 6 bases at V and 8 bases at J, leaving 13 bases unmatched. This CDR3 is built from 15 residues. From germline, CDR1 is LGHNT and CDR2 FRNRAP. CDR3 region: CASGPPGQPWDEQFF. The CDR3 bases are TGTGCTAGTGGCCCTCCGGGACAGCCTTGGGATGAGCAGTTCTTC.

The chain combines TRBV20-1 with TRBJ2-7, with 8 nucleotides matching TRBD2. The V gene's germline CDR1 is DFQATT and CDR2 SNEGSKA (reference sequence). The CDR3 sequence is 16 residues long. V lost 0 bases and J lost 3; bases outside the gene matches: 10. CDR3 nucleotides: TGCAGTGCTAGAGATCAATTCGGGGGGGAGAGCTACGAGCAGTACTTC. Translation gives CSARDQFGGESYEQYF.

This clonotype was picked up a small number of times. This chain links TRBV12-5 with TRBJ2-2; 8 bases map to TRBD1. The junction had 4 bases not matched to a gene; V was cut back by 1 base and J by 3 bases. CDR1 and CDR2 from the germline V gene are LGHNT and FRNRAP. The CDR3 is 16 amino acids. The CDR3 is CASGLADRDHTGELFF. The CDR3 DNA sequence: TGTGCTAGTGGTTTGGCGGACAGGGATCACACCGGGGAGCTGTTTTTT.

V gene TRBV30 combines with J gene TRBJ1-2; a possible D gene is TRBD1 (5 bases). The CDR3 is 15 residues long. V lost 4 bases and J lost 3, with 18 bases in between. The V gene's germline CDR1 is GTSNPN and CDR2 SVGIG (reference sequence). The CDR3 here is CAWIPDAVGDYGYTF. The CDR3 DNA sequence: TGTGCCTGGATCCCCGACGCAGTGGGGGACTATGGCTACACCTTC.

The chain employs TRBV11-3 and TRBJ2-1; 13 bases match TRBD2. Losses at the gene ends were 5 bases for V and 1 base for J; bases not matched to a gene: 11. Germline V gene data show CDR1 as SGHNT and CDR2 as YENEEA. The CDR3 is made up of 19 amino acids. CDR3 region: CASSPRTSGGIVSYNEQFF. CDR3 in DNA: TGTGCCAGCAGCCCGAGGACTAGCGGGGGCATTGTATCCTACAATGAGCAGTTCTTC.

Notes on this clonotype: A read error may explain this, as a much larger clone is one base away. This rearrangement joins TRBV5-1 to TRBJ2-2, with D tentatively TRBD1 or TRBD2 (5 bases each). Germline V gene data show CDR1 as SGHRS and CDR2 as YFSETQ. This CDR3 contains 16 residues. The CDR3 here is CASSLEGYEMTGKLFF. Here the CDR3 DNA reads TGCGCCAGCAGCTTGGAGGGGTACGAGATGACCGGGAAGCTGTTTTTT.

This sequence joins TRBV10-3 and TRBJ2-7, with TRBD1 matching 9 bases. The CDR3 consists of 15 residues. CDR1 and CDR2 (germline): ENHRY, SYGVKD. V shed 6 bases and J 3 bases; nucleotides not matched to a gene: 9. CDR3 in DNA: TGTGCCATCAGACCGGGACAGGGTGGAAACTACGAGCAGTACTTC. Translation gives CAIRPGQGGNYEQYF.

This clonotype was counted between two and nine times. The chain couples TRBV7-9 to TRBJ1-5; D is possibly TRBD1 (5 bases). Germline V lookup: CDR1 SEHNR, CDR2 FQNEAQ (reference sequence). Deletions cut 11 bases from V and 2 bases from J, with 16 bases between. The CDR3 covers 14 residues. The CDR3 DNA reads TGTGCCTCCGGGGGGGGACTGGGCAATCAGCCCCAGCATTTT. It codes for CASGGGLGNQPQHF.

The chain couples TRBV10-2 to TRBJ1-2; 7 bases are shared with TRBD1. Per the germline V gene, CDR1 is WSHSY and CDR2 is SAAADI. The length of the CDR3 is 13 residues. The ends lost 6 bases at V and 2 bases at J; junction bases unmatched: 3. CDR3 sequence reads: CASRETGNYGYTF. In nucleotides, the CDR3 is TGCGCCAGCAGGGAGACAGGGAACTATGGCTACACCTTC.